This TCR beta chain was profiled in a study of blood T cell repertoires in COVID-19. The CDR3 totals 14 residues. Trimming shortened V by 8 bases and J by 4 bases, and 15 bases separated the two germline ends. CDR1 and CDR2 from the germline V gene are MDHEN and SYDVKM. In the original processing: Reference gene primer amplification gave estimated nucleated cell counts. The table came from immunoSEQ multiplex PCR; TCRdb's copy has only in-frame clones and leaves some out. V and J calls and clone size follow that table, whereas D and trimming were derived from the DNA. The sample records almost 200,000 clones, around 79% being singletons.

The sequence derives from a woman aged 35 to 49 with COVID-19, enrolled during active disease. Specimen: peripheral blood. The chain carries TRBV28 and TRBJ2-1; D perhaps matches TRBD2 (5 bases). The CDR3 spells CASGQGLGYNEQFF. CDR3 bases: TGTGCCAGCGGCCAAGGACTGGGGTACAATGAGCAGTTCTTC.